This TCR beta chain came from a study of cytomegalovirus exposure and HLA in healthy donors. General observations from the study: Analysis was carried out at a later point, and it linked a missense DCLRE1C variant to TCR beta V- and J-gene trimming. Researchers catalogued approximately 170 TCR beta chains as cytomegalovirus-associated.

Concerning this clone itself: Its antigen is as yet unknown.

V trimming: 4 bases; J trimming: 4 bases; junction bases outside the gene matches: 4. CDR1 and CDR2 (germline): SGHTA, FQGNSA. This CDR3 contains 14 residues. PCR amplification relied on 60 Vbeta primers (plus 13 Jbeta primers). Clones were sequenced by immunoSEQ multiplex PCR, and TCRdb holds only the in-frame ones, with some missing. The sample has about 140,000 clones, around 77% seen once; the top ten hold 4% to 6%. The chain carries TRBV7-2 and TRBJ2-3, with 8 positions matching TRBD2. This TCR was sampled from a woman aged 45-65 years in good health and CMV-seronegative. The sample consisted of PBMCs. DNA for the CDR3: TGTGCCAGCAGCTACGGACTAGCAGCAGATACGCAGTATTTT. It yields the protein CASSYGLAADTQYF.